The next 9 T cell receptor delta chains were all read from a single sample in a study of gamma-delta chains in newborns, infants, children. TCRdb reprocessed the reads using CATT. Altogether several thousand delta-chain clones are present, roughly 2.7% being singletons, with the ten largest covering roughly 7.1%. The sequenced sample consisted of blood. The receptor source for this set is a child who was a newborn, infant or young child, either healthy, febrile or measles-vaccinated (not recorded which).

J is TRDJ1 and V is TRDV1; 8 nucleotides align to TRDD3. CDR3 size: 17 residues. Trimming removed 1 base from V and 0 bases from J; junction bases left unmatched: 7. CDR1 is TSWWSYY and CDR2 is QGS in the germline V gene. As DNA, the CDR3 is TGTGCTCTTGGGGAACCGGCTGGGGGACCTTACACCGATAAACTCATCTTT. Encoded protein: CALGEPAGGPYTDKLIF.

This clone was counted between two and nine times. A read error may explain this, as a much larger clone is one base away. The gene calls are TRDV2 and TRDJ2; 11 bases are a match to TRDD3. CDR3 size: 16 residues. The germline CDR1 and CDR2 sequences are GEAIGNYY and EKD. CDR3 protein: CACDILGDNLAAQLFF. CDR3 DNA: TGTGCCTGTGACATACTGGGGGATAATTTGGCAGCACAACTCTTCTTT.

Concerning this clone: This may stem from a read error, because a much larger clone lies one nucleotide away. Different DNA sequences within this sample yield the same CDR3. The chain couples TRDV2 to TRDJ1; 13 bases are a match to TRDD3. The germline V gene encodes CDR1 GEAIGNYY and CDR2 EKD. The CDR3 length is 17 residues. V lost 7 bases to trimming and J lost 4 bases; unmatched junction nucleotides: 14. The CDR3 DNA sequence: TGTGCCTGCGACTCCTTACTGGGGGATACGCGCCACGATAAACTCATCTTT. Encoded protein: CACDSLLGDTRHDKLIF.

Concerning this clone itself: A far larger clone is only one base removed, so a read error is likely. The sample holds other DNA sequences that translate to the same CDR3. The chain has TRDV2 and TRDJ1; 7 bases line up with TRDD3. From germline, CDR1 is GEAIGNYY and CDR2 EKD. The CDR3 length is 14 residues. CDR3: CACDPLGVTDKLIF. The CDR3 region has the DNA TGTGCCTGTGACCCGCTGGGGGTCACCGATAAGCTCATCTTT.

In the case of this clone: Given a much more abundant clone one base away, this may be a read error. The CDR3 DNA sequence: TGTGCCTGTGACACTGGGGGATACCAAACCTGGGACAACCGACAGATGTTTTTC. It encodes CACDTGGYQTWDNRQMFF. The chain combines TRDV2 with TRDJ3; TRDD3 agrees at 10 bases. The germline gives CDR1 GEAIGNYY, CDR2 EKD. This CDR3 spans 18 amino acids.

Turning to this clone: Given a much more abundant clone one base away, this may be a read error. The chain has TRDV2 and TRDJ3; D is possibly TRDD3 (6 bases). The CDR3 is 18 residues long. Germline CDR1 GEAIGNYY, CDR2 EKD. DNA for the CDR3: TGTGCCTGTGACACCGCGGGGCCGAGCTCCTGGGGCACCCGACAGATGTTTTTC. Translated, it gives CACDTAGPSSWGTRQMFF.

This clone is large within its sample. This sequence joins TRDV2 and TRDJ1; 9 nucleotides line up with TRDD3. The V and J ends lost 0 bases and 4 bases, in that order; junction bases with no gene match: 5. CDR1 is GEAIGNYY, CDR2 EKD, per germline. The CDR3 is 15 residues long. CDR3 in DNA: TGTGCCTGTGACACCGTGGGGATACGCGGCGATAAACTCATCTTT. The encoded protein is CACDTVGIRGDKLIF.

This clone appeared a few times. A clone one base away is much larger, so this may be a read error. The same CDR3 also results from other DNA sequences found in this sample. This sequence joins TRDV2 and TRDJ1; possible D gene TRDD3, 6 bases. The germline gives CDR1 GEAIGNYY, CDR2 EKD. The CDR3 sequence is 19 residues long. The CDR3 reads CACDPVGVDWPGDTDKLIF. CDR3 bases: TGTGCCTGTGACCCGGTGGGGGTGGACTGGCCGGGGGACACCGATAAGCTCATCTTT.

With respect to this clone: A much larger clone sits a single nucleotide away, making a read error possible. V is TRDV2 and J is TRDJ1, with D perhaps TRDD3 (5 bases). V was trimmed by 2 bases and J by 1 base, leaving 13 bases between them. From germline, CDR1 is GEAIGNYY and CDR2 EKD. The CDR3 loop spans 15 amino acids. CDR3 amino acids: CACDNLRGVTDKLIF. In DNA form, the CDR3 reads TGTGCCTGTGACAATTTAAGGGGGGTCACCGATAAACTCATCTTT.